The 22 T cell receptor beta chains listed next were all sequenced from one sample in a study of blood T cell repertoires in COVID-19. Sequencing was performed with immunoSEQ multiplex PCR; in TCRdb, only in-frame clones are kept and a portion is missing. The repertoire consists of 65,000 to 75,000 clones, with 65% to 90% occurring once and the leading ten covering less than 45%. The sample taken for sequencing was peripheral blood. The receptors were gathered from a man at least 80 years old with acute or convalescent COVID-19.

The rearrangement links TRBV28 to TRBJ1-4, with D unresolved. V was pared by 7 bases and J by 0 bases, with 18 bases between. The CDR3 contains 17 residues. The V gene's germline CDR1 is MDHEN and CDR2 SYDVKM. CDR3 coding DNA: TGTGCCAGCACCCCCCGCCGATTTAGCGCAACTAATGAAAAACTGTTTTTT. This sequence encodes CASTPRRFSATNEKLFF.

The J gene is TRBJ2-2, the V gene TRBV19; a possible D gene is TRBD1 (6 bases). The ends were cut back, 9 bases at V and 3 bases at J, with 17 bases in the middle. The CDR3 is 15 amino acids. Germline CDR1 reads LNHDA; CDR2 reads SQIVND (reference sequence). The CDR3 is CASSTGLDYTGELFF. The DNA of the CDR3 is TGTGCCAGCTCTACAGGGTTGGATTACACCGGGGAGCTGTTTTTT.

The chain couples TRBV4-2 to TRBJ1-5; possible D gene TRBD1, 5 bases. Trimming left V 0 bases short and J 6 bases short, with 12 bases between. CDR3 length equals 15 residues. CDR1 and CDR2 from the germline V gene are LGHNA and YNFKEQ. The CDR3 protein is CASSQDGQGSQPQHF. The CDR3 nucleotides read TGTGCCAGCAGCCAAGATGGGCAGGGTAGTCAGCCCCAGCATTTT.

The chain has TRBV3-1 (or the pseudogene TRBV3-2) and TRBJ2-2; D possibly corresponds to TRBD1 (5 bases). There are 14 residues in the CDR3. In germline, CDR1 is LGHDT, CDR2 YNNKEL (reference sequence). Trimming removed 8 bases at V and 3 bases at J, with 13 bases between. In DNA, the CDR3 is TGTGCCAGCGAAGAAGGGGCCGACACCGGGGAGCTGTTTTTT. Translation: CASEEGADTGELFF.

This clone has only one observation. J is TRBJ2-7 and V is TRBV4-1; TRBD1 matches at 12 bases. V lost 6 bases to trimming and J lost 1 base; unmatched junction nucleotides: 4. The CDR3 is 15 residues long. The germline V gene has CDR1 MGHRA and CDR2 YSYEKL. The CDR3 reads CASSKGQGASYEQYF. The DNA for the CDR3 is TGCGCCAGCAGTAAGGGACAGGGGGCTTCCTACGAGCAGTACTTC.

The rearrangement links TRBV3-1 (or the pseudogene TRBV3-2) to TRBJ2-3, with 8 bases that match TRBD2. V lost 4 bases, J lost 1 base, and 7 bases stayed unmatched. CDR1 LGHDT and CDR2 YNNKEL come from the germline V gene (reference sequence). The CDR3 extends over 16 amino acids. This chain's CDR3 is CASSPEGRGGTDTQYF. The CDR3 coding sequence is TGTGCCAGCAGCCCTGAGGGGCGGGGGGGCACAGATACGCAGTATTTT.

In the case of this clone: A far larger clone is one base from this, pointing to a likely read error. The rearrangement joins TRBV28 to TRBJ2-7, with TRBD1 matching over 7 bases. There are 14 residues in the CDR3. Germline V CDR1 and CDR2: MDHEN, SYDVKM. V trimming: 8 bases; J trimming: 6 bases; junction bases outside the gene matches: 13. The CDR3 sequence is CASCADRISSEQYF. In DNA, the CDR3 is TGTGCCAGCTGTGCGGACAGGATATCGTCCGAGCAGTACTTC.

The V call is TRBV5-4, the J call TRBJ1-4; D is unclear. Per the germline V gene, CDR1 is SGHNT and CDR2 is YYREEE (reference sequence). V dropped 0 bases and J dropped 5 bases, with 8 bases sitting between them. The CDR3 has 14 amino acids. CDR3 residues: CASSLGGGNEKLFF. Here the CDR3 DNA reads TGTGCCAGCAGCTTGGGGGGAGGGAATGAAAAACTGTTTTTT.

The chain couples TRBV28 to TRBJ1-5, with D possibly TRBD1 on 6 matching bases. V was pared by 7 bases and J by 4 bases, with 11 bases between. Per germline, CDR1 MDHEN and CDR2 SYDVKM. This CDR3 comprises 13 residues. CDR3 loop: CASTPQGNQPQHF. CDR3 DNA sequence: TGTGCCAGCACCCCCCAGGGGAATCAGCCCCAGCATTTT.

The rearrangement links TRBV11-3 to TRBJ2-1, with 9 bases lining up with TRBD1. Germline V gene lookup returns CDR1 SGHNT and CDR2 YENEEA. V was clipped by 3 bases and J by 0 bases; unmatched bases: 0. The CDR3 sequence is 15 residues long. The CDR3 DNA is TGTGCCAGCAGCTTGACAGGGGGCTCCTACAATGAGCAGTTCTTC. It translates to CASSLTGGSYNEQFF.

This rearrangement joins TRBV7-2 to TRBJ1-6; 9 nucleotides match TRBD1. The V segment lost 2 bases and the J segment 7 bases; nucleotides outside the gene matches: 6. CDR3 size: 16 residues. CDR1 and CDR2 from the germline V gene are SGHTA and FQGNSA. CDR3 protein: CASSLWTGTGNSPLHF. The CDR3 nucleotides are TGTGCCAGCAGCTTATGGACCGGGACAGGGAATTCACCCCTCCACTTT.

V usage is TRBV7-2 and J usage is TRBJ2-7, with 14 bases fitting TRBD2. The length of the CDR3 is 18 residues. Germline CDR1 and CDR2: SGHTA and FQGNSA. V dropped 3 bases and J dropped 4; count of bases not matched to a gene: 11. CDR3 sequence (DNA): TGTGCCAGCAGCTTCGGACCGGGACTAGCGGGAGCAGGGTACGAGCAGTACTTC. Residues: CASSFGPGLAGAGYEQYF.

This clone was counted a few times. CDR3 DNA: TGTGCCAGCAGTTCTATACAGGGCAAGGCTTTCTTT. Its translation: CASSSIQGKAFF. The chain recombines TRBV6-5 with TRBJ1-1, with D possibly matching TRBD1 (6 bases). V was cut by 4 bases and J by 11 bases, with 14 bases left in between. The CDR3 has 12 residues. CDR1 and CDR2 (germline): MNHEY, SVGAGI.

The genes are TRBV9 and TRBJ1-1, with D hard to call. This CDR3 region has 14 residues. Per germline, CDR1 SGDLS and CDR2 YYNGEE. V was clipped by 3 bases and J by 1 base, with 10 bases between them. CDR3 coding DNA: TGTGCCAGCAGCGATAGACACCCGAACACTGAAGCTTTCTTT. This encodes CASSDRHPNTEAFF.

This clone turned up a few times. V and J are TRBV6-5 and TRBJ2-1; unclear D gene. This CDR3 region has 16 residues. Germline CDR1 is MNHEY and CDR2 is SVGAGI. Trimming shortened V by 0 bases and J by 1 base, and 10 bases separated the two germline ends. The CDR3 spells CASSYSRYSSYNEQFF. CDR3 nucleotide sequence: TGTGCCAGCAGTTACTCCCGGTATAGTTCCTACAATGAGCAGTTCTTC.

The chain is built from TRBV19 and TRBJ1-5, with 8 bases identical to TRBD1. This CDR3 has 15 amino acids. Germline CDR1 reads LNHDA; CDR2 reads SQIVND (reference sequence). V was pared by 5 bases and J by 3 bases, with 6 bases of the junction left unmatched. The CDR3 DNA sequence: TGTGCCAGTAGTCCGACAGGGGCCCTCAATCAGCCCCAGCATTTT. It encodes CASSPTGALNQPQHF.

This CDR3 reads CASSPDRVWSYNSPLHF. CDR3 in DNA: TGTGCCAGCAGCCCGGACAGGGTTTGGTCCTATAATTCACCCCTCCACTTT. The V call is TRBV7-2, the J call TRBJ1-6; 8 bases map to TRBD1. With 5 bases clipped from V and 1 base from J, the junction kept 7 bases outside the gene matches. Looked up from germline, CDR1 is SGHTA and CDR2 is FQGNSA. The length of the CDR3 is 17 residues.

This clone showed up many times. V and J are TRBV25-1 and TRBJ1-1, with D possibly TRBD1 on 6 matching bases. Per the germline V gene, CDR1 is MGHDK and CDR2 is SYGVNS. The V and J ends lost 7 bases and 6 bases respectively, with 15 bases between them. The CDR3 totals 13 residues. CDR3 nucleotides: TGTGCCAGCACCCCGCGGGGGGGCGCTGAAGCTTTCTTT. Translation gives CASTPRGGAEAFF.

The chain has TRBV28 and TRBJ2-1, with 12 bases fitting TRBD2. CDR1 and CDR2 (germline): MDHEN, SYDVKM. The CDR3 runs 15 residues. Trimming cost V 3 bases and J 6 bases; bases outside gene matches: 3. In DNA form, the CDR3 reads TGTGCCAGCAGTTTCCTAGCGGGAGGGCCCAATGAGCAGTTCTTC. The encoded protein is CASSFLAGGPNEQFF.

This CDR3 reads CASSEQGQETQYF. The CDR3 region has the DNA TGTGCCAGCAGTGAGCAGGGACAAGAGACCCAGTACTTC. This chain joins TRBV2 and TRBJ2-5; possible D gene TRBD1, 5 bases. The germline gives CDR1 SNHLY, CDR2 FYNNEI. Trimming shortened V by 3 bases and J by 2 bases, and 7 bases separated the two germline ends. This CDR3 has 13 amino acids. The full variable domain, completed using reference TRBV2 and TRBJ2-5, is EPEVTQTPSHQVTQMGQEVILRCVPISNHLYFYWYRQILGQKVEFLVSFYNNEISEKSEIFDDQFSVERPDGSNFTLKIRSTKLEDSAMYFCASSEQGQETQYFGPGTRLLVL.

CDR3 protein: CASSLEGTIPHEQFF. The CDR3 DNA is TGCGCCAGCAGCCTGGAGGGGACTATTCCCCATGAGCAGTTCTTC. This sequence joins TRBV5-1 and TRBJ2-1; 7 bases match TRBD2. The CDR3 totals 15 residues. V trimming: 4 bases; J trimming: 8 bases; junction bases outside the gene matches: 12. Germline lookup yields CDR1 SGHRS and CDR2 YFSETQ. Complete variable domain (other parts from reference TRBV5-1 and TRBJ2-1): KAGVTQTPRYLIKTRGQQVTLSCSPISGHRSVSWYQQTPGQGLQFLFEYFSETQRNKGNFPGRFSGRQFSNSRSEMNVSTLELGDSALYLCASSLEGTIPHEQFFGPGTRLTVL.

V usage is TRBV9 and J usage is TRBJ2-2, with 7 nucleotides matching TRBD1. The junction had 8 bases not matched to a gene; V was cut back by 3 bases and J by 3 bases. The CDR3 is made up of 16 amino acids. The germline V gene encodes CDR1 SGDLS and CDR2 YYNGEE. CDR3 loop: CASSARGLEYTGELFF. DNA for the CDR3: TGTGCCAGCAGCGCGAGGGGGCTCGAGTACACCGGGGAGCTGTTTTTT.